This T cell receptor beta chain was captured in a study of blood T cell repertoires in COVID-19. This CDR3 has 17 residues. Losses at the gene ends were 8 bases for V and 7 bases for J; bases not matched to a gene: 18. CDR1 is SGHRS and CDR2 is YFSETQ in the germline V gene. Assay: immunoSEQ multiplex PCR; the TCRdb copy retains only in-frame clones and omits some. The table records some 93,000 clones, 85% of them present only once. The V call is TRBV5-1, the J call TRBJ1-4; 9 nucleotides line up with TRBD1. This receptor was identified in a man between 60 and 75 years old with acute or convalescent COVID-19. The specimen sequenced was peripheral blood. CDR3 amino acids: CASRRDRAHAASEKLFF. The CDR3 nucleotides read TGCGCCAGTAGACGGGACAGGGCCCACGCGGCTAGTGAAAAACTGTTTTTT.